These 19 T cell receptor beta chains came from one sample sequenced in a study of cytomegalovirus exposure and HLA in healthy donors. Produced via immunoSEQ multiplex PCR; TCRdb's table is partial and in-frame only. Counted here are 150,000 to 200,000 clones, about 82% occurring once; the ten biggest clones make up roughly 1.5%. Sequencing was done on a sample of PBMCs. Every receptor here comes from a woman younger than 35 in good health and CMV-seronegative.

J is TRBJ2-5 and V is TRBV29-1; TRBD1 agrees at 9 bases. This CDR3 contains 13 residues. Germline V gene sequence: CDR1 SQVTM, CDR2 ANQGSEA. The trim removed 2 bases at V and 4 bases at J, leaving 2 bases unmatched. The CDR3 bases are TGCAGCGTTGAAAAGGGACAGGGAGAGACCCAGTACTTC. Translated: CSVEKGQGETQYF.

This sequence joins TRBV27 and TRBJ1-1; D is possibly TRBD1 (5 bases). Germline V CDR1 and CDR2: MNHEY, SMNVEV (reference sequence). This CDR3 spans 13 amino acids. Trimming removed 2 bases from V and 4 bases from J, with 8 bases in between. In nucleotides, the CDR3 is TGTGCCAGCAGTTTAGTAGGGGCCACTGAAGCTTTCTTT. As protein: CASSLVGATEAFF.

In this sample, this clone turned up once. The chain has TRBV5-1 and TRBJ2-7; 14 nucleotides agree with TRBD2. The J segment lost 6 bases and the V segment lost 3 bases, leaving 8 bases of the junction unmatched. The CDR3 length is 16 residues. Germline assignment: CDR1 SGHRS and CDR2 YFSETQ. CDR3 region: CASSSGLAGAQGEQYF. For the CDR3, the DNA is TGCGCCAGCAGCTCGGGACTAGCGGGGGCCCAGGGCGAGCAGTACTTC. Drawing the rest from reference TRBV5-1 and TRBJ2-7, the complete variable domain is KAGVTQTPRYLIKTRGQQVTLSCSPISGHRSVSWYQQTPGQGLQFLFEYFSETQRNKGNFPGRFSGRQFSNSRSEMNVSTLELGDSALYLCASSSGLAGAQGEQYFGPGTRLTVT.

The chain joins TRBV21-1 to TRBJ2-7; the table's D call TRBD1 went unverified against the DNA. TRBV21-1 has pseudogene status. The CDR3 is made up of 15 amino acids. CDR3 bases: TGTGCCAGCAGCATTCCGGACAGGGCTTACTACGAGCAGTACTTC. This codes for CASSIPDRAYYEQYF.

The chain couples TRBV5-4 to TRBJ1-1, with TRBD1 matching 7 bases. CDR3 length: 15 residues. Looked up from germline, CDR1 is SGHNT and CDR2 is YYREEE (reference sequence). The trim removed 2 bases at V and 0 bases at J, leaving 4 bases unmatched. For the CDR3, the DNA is TGTGCCAGCAGCTTCCGACAGGGAATGAACACTGAAGCTTTCTTT. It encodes CASSFRQGMNTEAFF.

The CDR3 coding sequence is TGTGCCACCAGCACGGACAAAGGGATGAACACTGAAGCTTTCTTT. This translates into CATSTDKGMNTEAFF. This sequence joins TRBV15 and TRBJ1-1, with D possibly being TRBD1 (5 bases). This CDR3 is 15 amino acids long. Trimming cost V 4 bases and J 0 bases, with 12 bases left between them. Per the germline V gene, CDR1 is LNHNV and CDR2 is YYDKDF (reference sequence).

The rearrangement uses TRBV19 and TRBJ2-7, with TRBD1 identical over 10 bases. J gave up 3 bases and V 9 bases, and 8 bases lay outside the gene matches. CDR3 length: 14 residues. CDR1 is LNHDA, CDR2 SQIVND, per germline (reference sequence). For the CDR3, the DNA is TGTGCCAGCACCGGACAGGGGGTAAACTACGAGCAGTACTTC. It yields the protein CASTGQGVNYEQYF.

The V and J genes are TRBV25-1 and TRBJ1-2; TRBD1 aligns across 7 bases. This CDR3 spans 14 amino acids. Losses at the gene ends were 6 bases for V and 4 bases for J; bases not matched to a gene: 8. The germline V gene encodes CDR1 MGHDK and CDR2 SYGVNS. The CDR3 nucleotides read TGTGCCAGCAGGGACCTACAGGGGTCCTATGGCTACACCTTC. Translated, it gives CASRDLQGSYGYTF.

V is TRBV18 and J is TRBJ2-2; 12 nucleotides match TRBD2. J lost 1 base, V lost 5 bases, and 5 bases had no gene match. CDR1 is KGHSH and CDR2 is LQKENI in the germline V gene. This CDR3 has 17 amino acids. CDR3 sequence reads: CASSFLTSGRNTGELFF. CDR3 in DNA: TGTGCCAGCTCATTTCTGACTAGCGGGAGGAACACCGGGGAGCTGTTTTTT.

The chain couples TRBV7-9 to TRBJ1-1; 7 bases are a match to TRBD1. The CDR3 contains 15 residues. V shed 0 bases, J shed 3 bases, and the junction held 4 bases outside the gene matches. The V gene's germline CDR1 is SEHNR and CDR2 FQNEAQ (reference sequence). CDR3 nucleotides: TGTGCCAGCAGCTTAGCGGGCAGGGGGGACACTGAAGCTTTCTTT. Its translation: CASSLAGRGDTEAFF.

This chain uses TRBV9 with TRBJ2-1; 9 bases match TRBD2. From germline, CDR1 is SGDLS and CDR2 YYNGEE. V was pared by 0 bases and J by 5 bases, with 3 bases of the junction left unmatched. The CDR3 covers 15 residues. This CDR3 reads CASSVVAGENNEQFF. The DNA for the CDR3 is TGTGCCAGCAGCGTAGTAGCGGGGGAGAACAATGAGCAGTTCTTC.

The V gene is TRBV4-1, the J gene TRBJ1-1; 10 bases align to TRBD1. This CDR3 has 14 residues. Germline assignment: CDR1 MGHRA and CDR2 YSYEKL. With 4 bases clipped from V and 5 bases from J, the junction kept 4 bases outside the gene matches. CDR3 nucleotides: TGCGCCAGCAGCCTCCGACAGGGGGCGACTGAAGCTTTCTTT. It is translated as CASSLRQGATEAFF.

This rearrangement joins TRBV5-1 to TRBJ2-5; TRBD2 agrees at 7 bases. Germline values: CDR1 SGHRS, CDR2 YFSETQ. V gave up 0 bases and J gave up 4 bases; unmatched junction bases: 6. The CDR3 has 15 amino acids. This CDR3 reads CASSLGEGSLETQYF. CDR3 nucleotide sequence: TGCGCCAGCAGCTTGGGGGAGGGAAGCCTAGAGACCCAGTACTTC. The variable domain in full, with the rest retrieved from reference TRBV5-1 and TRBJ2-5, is KAGVTQTPRYLIKTRGQQVTLSCSPISGHRSVSWYQQTPGQGLQFLFEYFSETQRNKGNFPGRFSGRQFSNSRSEMNVSTLELGDSALYLCASSLGEGSLETQYFGPGTRLLVL.

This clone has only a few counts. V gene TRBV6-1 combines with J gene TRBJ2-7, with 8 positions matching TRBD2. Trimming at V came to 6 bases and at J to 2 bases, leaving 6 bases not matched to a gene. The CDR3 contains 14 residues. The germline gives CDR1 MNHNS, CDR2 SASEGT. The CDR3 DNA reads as TGTGCCAGCAGGGGGACGGGGGGGGCCTACGAGCAGTACTTC. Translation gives CASRGTGGAYEQYF.

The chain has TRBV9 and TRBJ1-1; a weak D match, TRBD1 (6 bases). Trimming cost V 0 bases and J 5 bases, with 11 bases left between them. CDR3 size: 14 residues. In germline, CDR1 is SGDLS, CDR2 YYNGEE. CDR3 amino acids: CASSVVGGDTEAFF. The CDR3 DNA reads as TGTGCCAGCAGCGTAGTAGGGGGGGATACTGAAGCTTTCTTT.

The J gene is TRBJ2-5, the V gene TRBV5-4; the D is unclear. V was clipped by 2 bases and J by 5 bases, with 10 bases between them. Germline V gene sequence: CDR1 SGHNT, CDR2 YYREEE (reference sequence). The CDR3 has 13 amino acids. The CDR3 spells CASSFSPEETQYF. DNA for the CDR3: TGTGCCAGCAGCTTCTCCCCCGAGGAGACCCAGTACTTC.

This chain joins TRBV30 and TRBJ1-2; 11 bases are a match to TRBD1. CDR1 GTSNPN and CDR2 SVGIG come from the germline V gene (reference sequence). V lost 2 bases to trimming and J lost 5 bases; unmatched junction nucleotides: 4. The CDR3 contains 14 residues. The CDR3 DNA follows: TGTGCCTGGAGTCCTGGGGACAGGGGGTATGGCTACACCTTC. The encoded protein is CAWSPGDRGYGYTF. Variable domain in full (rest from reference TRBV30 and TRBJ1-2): SQTIHQWPATLVQPVGSPLSLECTVEGTSNPNLYWYRQAAGRGLQLLFYSVGIGQISSEVPQNLSASRPQDRQFILSSKKLLLSDSGFYLCAWSPGDRGYGYTFGSGTRLTVV.

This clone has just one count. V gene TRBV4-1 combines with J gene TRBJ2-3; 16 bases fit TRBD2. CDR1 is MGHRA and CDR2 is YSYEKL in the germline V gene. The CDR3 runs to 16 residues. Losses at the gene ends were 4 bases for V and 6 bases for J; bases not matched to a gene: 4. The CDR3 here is CASSPEGLAGGDTQYF. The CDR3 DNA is TGCGCCAGCAGCCCCGAGGGACTAGCGGGAGGGGATACGCAGTATTTT.

The CDR3 DNA reads TGTGCCAGTAGTCCGCCGGGACACGCGAACACTGAAGCTTTCTTT. Its protein product is CASSPPGHANTEAFF. The chain combines TRBV19 with TRBJ1-1; D might be TRBD1 (6 bases). CDR1 is LNHDA, CDR2 SQIVND, per germline (reference sequence). This CDR3 has 15 residues. With 5 bases removed from V and 1 base from J, the gap between germline ends came to 14 bases. The whole variable domain, filled in from reference TRBV19 and TRBJ1-1, reads DGGITQSPKYLFRKEGQNVTLSCEQNLNHDAMYWYRQDPGQGLRLIYYSQIVNDFQKGDIAEGYSVSREKKESFPLTVTSAQKNPTAFYLCASSPPGHANTEAFFGQGTRLTVV.